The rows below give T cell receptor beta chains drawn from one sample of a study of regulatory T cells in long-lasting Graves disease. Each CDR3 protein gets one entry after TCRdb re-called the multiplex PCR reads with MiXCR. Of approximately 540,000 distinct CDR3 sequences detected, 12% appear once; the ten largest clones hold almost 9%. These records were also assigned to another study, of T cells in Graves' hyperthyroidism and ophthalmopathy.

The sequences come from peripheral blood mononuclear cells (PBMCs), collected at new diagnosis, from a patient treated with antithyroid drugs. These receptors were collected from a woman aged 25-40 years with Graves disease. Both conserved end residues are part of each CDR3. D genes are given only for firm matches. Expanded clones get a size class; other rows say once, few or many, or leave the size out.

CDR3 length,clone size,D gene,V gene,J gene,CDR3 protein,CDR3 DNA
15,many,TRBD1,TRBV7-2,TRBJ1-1,CASSPPGGASLGAFF,TGTGCCAGCAGCCCGCCAGGGGGCGCCTCTCTGGGAGCTTTCTTT
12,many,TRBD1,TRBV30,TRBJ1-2,CAWSPRGQGPTF,TGTGCCTGGAGCCCGAGGGGGCAGGGCCCCACCTTC
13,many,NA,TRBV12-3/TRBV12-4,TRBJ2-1,CASSYGLLNEQFF,TGTGCCAGCAGTTACGGCTTATTGAATGAGCAGTTCTTC
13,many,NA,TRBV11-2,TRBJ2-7,CASSLERGYEQYF,TGTGCCAGTAGCTTAGAACGGGGCTACGAGCAGTACTTC
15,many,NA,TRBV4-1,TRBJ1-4,CASSQVWVSYEKLFF,TGCGCCAGCAGCCAAGTTTGGGTCAGCTACGAAAAACTGTTTTTT
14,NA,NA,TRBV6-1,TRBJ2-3,CASTPRENTDTQYF,TGTGCCAGCACCCCGAGGGAGAACACAGATACGCAGTATTTT
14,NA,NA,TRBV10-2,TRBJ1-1,CASSESGLNTEAFF,TGCGCCAGCAGTGAGTCTGGATTGAACACTGAAGCTTTCTTT
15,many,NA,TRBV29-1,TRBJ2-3,CSVGSASSGADTQYF,TGCAGCGTTGGATCGGCATCGTCGGGAGCAGATACGCAGTATTTT
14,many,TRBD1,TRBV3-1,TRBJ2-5,CASSLTGTAVPQYF,TGTGCCAGCAGCTTAACCGGGACAGCGGTTCCCCAGTACTTC
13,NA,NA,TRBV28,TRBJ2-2,CASLDRNTGELFF,TGTGCCAGCTTAGACCGAAACACCGGGGAGCTGTTTTTT
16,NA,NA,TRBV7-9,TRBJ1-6,CASSLLLSIGNSPLHF,TGTGCCAGCAGCTTACTCCTTAGTATCGGGAATTCACCCCTCCACTTT
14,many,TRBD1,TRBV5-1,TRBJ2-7,CASSPRTGFYEQYF,TGCGCCAGCAGCCCGCGGACAGGGTTCTACGAGCAGTACTTC
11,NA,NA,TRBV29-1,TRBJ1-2,CSVDSFYGYTF,TGCAGCGTAGACAGTTTCTACGGCTACACCTTC
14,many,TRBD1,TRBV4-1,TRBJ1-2,CASSQSDRYYGYTF,TGCGCCAGCAGCCAATCGGACAGGTACTATGGCTACACCTTC
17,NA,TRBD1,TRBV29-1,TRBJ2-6,CSVYIDREGVGANVLTF,TGCAGCGTATATATTGACAGGGAAGGAGTCGGGGCCAACGTCCTGACTTTC
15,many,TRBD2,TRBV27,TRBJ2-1,CASSLDASGLNEQFF,TGTGCCAGCAGTTTAGACGCTAGCGGGCTCAATGAGCAGTTCTTC
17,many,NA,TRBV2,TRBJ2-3,CASSERRLAYSTDTQYF,TGTGCCAGCAGTGAACGTCGCCTGGCGTATAGCACAGATACGCAGTATTTT
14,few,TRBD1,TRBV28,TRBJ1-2,CASSTRRTGMGYTF,TGTGCCAGCAGTACACGACGGACAGGGATGGGCTACACCTTC
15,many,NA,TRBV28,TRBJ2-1,CASDPKRPSYNEQFF,TGTGCCAGCGATCCCAAGCGCCCTTCCTACAATGAGCAGTTCTTC
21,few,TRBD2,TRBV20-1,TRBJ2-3,CSARVNGLAGYTQGRTDTQYF,TGCAGTGCTAGAGTAAACGGACTAGCGGGGTACACCCAGGGTAGGACAGATACGCAGTATTTT
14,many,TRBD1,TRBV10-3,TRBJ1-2,CAISAGQALYGYTF,TGTGCCATCAGTGCAGGACAGGCGCTCTATGGCTACACCTTC
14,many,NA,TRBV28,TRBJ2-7,CASSIVRSSYEQYF,TGTGCCAGCAGTATAGTGAGGAGCTCCTACGAGCAGTACTTC
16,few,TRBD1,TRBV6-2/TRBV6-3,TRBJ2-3,CASSRQGVDGTDTQYF,TGTGCCAGCAGTCGACAGGGGGTAGATGGCACAGATACGCAGTATTTT
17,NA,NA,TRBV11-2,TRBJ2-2,CASSLGTLAAYTGELFF,TGTGCCAGCAGCTTGGGTACGTTGGCTGCGTACACCGGGGAGCTGTTTTTT
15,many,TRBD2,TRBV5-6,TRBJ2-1,CASSAGLAGANEQFF,TGTGCCAGCAGCGCCGGACTAGCGGGAGCCAATGAGCAGTTCTTC
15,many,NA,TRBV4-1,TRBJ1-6,CASSHPARGQSPLHF,TGCGCCAGCAGCCATCCGGCGAGGGGCCAGTCACCCCTCCACTTT
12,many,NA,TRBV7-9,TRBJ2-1,CASSLVGNEQFF,TGCGCCAGCAGCTTGGTAGGGAATGAGCAGTTCTTC
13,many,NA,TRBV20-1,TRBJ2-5,CSAGRRFQETQYF,TGCAGTGCGGGTCGGCGGTTCCAAGAGACCCAGTACTTC
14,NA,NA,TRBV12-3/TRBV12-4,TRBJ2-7,CASTQRARPYEQYF,TGTGCCAGCACCCAGCGGGCCCGCCCCTACGAGCAGTACTTC
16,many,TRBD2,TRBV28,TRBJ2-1,CASSYPLAGAGNEQFF,TGTGCCAGCAGTTACCCTCTAGCGGGAGCCGGCAATGAGCAGTTCTTC
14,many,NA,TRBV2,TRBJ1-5,CASRDLGPYQPQHF,TGTGCCAGCAGGGACCTCGGGCCTTATCAGCCCCAGCATTTT
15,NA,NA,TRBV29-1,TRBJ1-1,CSVDDVGAEGTEAFF,TGCAGCGTTGATGATGTGGGCGCGGAAGGGACTGAAGCTTTCTTT
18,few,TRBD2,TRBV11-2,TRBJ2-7,CASSLVFSGRTSSYEQYF,TGTGCCAGCAGCTTAGTGTTTAGCGGGAGGACTAGCTCCTACGAGCAGTACTTC
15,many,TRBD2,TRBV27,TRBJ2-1,CASSFIAGEYNEQFF,TGTGCCAGCAGTTTTATAGCGGGAGAGTACAATGAGCAGTTCTTC
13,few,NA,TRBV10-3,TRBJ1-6,CAISGREDSPLHF,TGTGCCATCAGTGGCAGGGAGGATTCACCCCTCCACTTT
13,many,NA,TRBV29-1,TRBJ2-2,CSVGSSWTGELFF,TGCAGCGTTGGATCTAGCTGGACCGGGGAGCTGTTTTTT
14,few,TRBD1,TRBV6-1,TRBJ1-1,CASSRPDRGLEAFF,TGTGCCAGCAGTCGCCCGGACAGGGGGCTTGAAGCTTTCTTT
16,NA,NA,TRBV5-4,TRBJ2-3,CASSLSGFRGTDTQYF,TGTGCCAGCAGCTTGTCGGGGTTCCGAGGCACAGATACGCAGTATTTT
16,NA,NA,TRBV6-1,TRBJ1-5,CASSSSGSRGDQPQHF,TGTGCCAGCAGCTCCTCTGGGTCAAGGGGTGATCAGCCCCAGCATTTT
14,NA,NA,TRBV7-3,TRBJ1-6,CASSEQGSNSPLHF,TGTGCCAGCAGCGAACAGGGTTCTAATTCACCCCTCCACTTT
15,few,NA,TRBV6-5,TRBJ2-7,CASSYDASRHYEQYF,TGTGCCAGCAGTTACGACGCTAGCCGACACTACGAGCAGTACTTC
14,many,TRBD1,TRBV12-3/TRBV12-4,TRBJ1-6,CASSFDRESSPLHF,TGTGCCAGCAGTTTCGACAGGGAGAGTTCACCCCTCCACTTT
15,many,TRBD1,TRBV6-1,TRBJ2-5,CASRPGTGPRETQYF,TGTGCCAGCAGACCCGGGACAGGGCCGCGAGAGACCCAGTACTTC
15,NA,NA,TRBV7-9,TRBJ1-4,CASSPSSLRGEKLFF,TGTGCCAGCAGCCCCTCGAGTCTGCGGGGTGAAAAACTGTTTTTT
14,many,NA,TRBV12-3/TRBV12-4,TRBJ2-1,CASSILTGHNEQFF,TGTGCCAGCAGTATTTTGACTGGGCACAATGAGCAGTTCTTC
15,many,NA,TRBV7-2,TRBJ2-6,CASSLDGSGANVLTF,TGTGCCAGCAGCTTAGACGGGTCTGGGGCCAACGTCCTGACTTTC
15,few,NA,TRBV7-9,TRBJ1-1,CASSLEGGLSTEAFF,TGTGCCAGCAGCTTAGAGGGTGGATTGAGCACTGAAGCTTTCTTT
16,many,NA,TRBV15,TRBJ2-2,CATSRDWGVGSGELFF,TGTGCCACCAGCAGAGATTGGGGGGTCGGATCCGGGGAGCTGTTTTTT
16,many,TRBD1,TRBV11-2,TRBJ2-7,CASSLDPDRATYEQYF,TGTGCCAGCAGCTTAGATCCGGACAGGGCTACTTACGAGCAGTACTTC
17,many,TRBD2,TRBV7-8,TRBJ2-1,CASSSPTSGRARNEQFF,TGTGCCAGCAGCTCGCCGACTAGCGGGAGGGCCAGAAATGAGCAGTTCTTC